This is a list of T cell receptor beta chains from one sample in a study of blood T cell repertoires in COVID-19. Using immunoSEQ multiplex PCR, the repertoire was profiled, and TCRdb retains in-frame clones only, with some absent. The table records some 270,000 clones, approximately 83% of them present only once. The sequencing sample was made of peripheral blood. These receptors all come from a woman in her seventies with acute or convalescent COVID-19. CDR3s leave out the opening cysteine and the closing phenylalanine or tryptophan. The order of the fields is J gene, V gene, CDR3 protein.

j_call: TRBJ2-2
v_call: TRBV7-2
cdr3_aa: ASQQTRNTGELF

j_call: TRBJ1-5
v_call: TRBV7-2
cdr3_aa: ASSSEGALQPQH

j_call: TRBJ1-3
v_call: TRBV6-5
cdr3_aa: ASSSQGPNSGNTIY

j_call: TRBJ1-2
v_call: TRBV23-1
cdr3_aa: ASSVSLSNYGYT

j_call: TRBJ2-1
v_call: TRBV10-1
cdr3_aa: ASSESSGYNEQF

j_call: TRBJ2-3
v_call: TRBV7-2
cdr3_aa: ASSLSGGALDTQY

j_call: TRBJ1-1
v_call: TRBV11-3
cdr3_aa: ASSPTGTGGSGEAF

j_call: TRBJ1-2
v_call: TRBV7-9
cdr3_aa: ASSSTGVSYGYT

j_call: TRBJ1-6
v_call: TRBV6-2/TRBV6-3
cdr3_aa: ASSHLYGTGNNSPLH

j_call: TRBJ2-3
v_call: TRBV7-2
cdr3_aa: ASSLGLAGGTQY

j_call: TRBJ2-3
v_call: TRBV2
cdr3_aa: ASSEAGTGPKDTQY

j_call: TRBJ2-3
v_call: TRBV3-1/TRBV3-2
cdr3_aa: ASSPTTGHTDTQY

j_call: TRBJ1-2
v_call: TRBV2
cdr3_aa: ASSDAGLYGYT

j_call: TRBJ2-5
v_call: TRBV4-1
cdr3_aa: ASSQEAGTSGLEETQY

j_call: TRBJ2-7
v_call: TRBV28
cdr3_aa: ASSSRGTGYDDEQY

j_call: TRBJ2-7
v_call: TRBV3-1/TRBV3-2
cdr3_aa: ASSGGTGEQY

j_call: TRBJ1-1
v_call: TRBV16
cdr3_aa: ASSQDRGRGTEAF

j_call: TRBJ1-1
v_call: TRBV7-9
cdr3_aa: ASSIGGGRAKGTEAF

j_call: TRBJ1-4
v_call: TRBV2
cdr3_aa: ASSDGAVLRLF

j_call: TRBJ1-5
v_call: TRBV19
cdr3_aa: ASSMEGFRQPQH

j_call: TRBJ1-1
v_call: TRBV5-1
cdr3_aa: ASRQGYEAF

j_call: TRBJ1-1
v_call: TRBV4-1
cdr3_aa: ASTVGAVENTEAF

j_call: TRBJ1-5
v_call: TRBV19
cdr3_aa: ASTLVYYSNQPQH

j_call: TRBJ1-2
v_call: TRBV5-6
cdr3_aa: ASSLAAAIYGYT

j_call: TRBJ2-1
v_call: TRBV4-1
cdr3_aa: ASSHVDRGREDQQF

j_call: TRBJ1-1
v_call: TRBV10-3
cdr3_aa: AISESGQGLTEAF

j_call: TRBJ1-1
v_call: TRBV7-8
cdr3_aa: ASSLTGLNTEAF

j_call: TRBJ1-2
v_call: TRBV30
cdr3_aa: ACVGLDRPNGYT

j_call: TRBJ1-5
v_call: TRBV14
cdr3_aa: ASSQGANQPQH

j_call: TRBJ1-1
v_call: TRBV20-1
cdr3_aa: SGLLNTEAF

j_call: TRBJ2-5
v_call: TRBV2
cdr3_aa: ASTIGGVETQY

j_call: TRBJ1-1
v_call: TRBV6-6
cdr3_aa: ASWELLGNTEAF

j_call: TRBJ1-1
v_call: TRBV10-3
cdr3_aa: AISEGGNTEAF

j_call: TRBJ1-4
v_call: TRBV30
cdr3_aa: AWSRQGATNEKLF

j_call: TRBJ2-2
v_call: TRBV3-1/TRBV3-2
cdr3_aa: ASSQVAAGELF

j_call: TRBJ1-1
v_call: TRBV4-1
cdr3_aa: ASKGDYTEAF

j_call: TRBJ1-3
v_call: TRBV7-2
cdr3_aa: ASSLFGPLQGAGNTIY

j_call: TRBJ1-2
v_call: TRBV6-6
cdr3_aa: ASRGTGINYGYT

j_call: TRBJ1-4
v_call: TRBV6-5
cdr3_aa: ASRGGAEMGKLF

j_call: TRBJ2-1
v_call: TRBV2
cdr3_aa: ASSEDRGAYNEQF